These 13 T cell receptor beta chains share one sample of origin, sequenced in a study of shared clonotypes between healthy human individuals. Profiling relied on immunoSEQ multiplex PCR, and the TCRdb table lists in-frame clones only, not all of them. This sample has about 2,500,000 clones, with around 90% found just once. Specimen: naive CD4+ T cells sorted from blood. Described subset: CD45RA+ positively selected. The source is a man between 18 and 35 years old in good health.

The rearrangement joins TRBV11-2 to TRBJ2-1, with 8 bases lining up with TRBD1. CDR3 length equals 15 residues. The trim removed 6 bases at V and 9 bases at J, leaving 13 bases unmatched. CDR1 and CDR2 (germline): SGHAT, FQNNGV. The CDR3 DNA sequence: TGTGCCAGCAGTTCATCCCCGGACAGGGTAGGTGAGCAGTTCTTC. Its translation: CASSSSPDRVGEQFF.

The rearrangement links TRBV30 to TRBJ2-2; D possibly corresponds to TRBD1 (5 bases). Looked up from germline, CDR1 is GTSNPN and CDR2 is SVGIG (reference sequence). CDR3 length: 11 amino acids. CDR3 sequence reads: CGGRKTGELFF. The DNA for the CDR3 is TGTGGGGGCCGCAAAACCGGGGAGCTGTTTTTT.

The chain uses TRBV7-2 and TRBJ1-2; D might be TRBD1 (5 bases). With 1 base removed from V and 4 bases from J, the gap between germline ends came to 13 bases. The CDR3 is made up of 15 amino acids. The V gene's germline CDR1 is SGHTA and CDR2 FQGNSA. In nucleotides, the CDR3 is TGTGCCAGCAGCTTAGGGCAGGGAGGCGGCTATGGCTACACCTTC. Translation: CASSLGQGGGYGYTF.

This chain joins TRBV5-1 and TRBJ2-5; the D gene could be TRBD1 or TRBD2 (6 bases each). The CDR3 is 15 residues long. V lost 3 bases and J 3 bases, leaving 15 bases between the germline ends. Germline V gene data show CDR1 as SGHRS and CDR2 as YFSETQ. Here the CDR3 reads CASSWGDEGEETQYF. CDR3 bases: TGCGCCAGCAGCTGGGGGGACGAGGGGGAAGAGACCCAGTACTTC.

The chain has TRBV13 and TRBJ1-1, with D possibly matching TRBD1 (5 bases). The germline V and J ends were trimmed by 5 bases and 2 bases, with 15 bases remaining between them. The CDR3 length is 15 residues. From germline, CDR1 is PRHDT and CDR2 FYEKMQ (reference sequence). CDR3 bases: TGTGCCAGCAGCCCGGGCAGGGCGGGAAACACTGAAGCTTTCTTT. Translated: CASSPGRAGNTEAFF.

The chain links TRBV2 to TRBJ2-1; TRBD1 might be the D (6 bases). CDR1 and CDR2 from the germline V gene are SNHLY and FYNNEI. The CDR3 covers 14 residues. V gave up 9 bases and J gave up 0 bases, with 12 bases separating them. The CDR3 loop reads CASSDRISYNEQFF. The CDR3 bases are TGTGCCAGTAGCGACAGGATCTCCTACAATGAGCAGTTCTTC. Variable domain in full (rest from reference TRBV2 and TRBJ2-1): EPEVTQTPSHQVTQMGQEVILRCVPISNHLYFYWYRQILGQKVEFLVSFYNNEISEKSEIFDDQFSVERPDGSNFTLKIRSTKLEDSAMYFCASSDRISYNEQFFGPGTRLTVL.

The gene calls are TRBV18 and TRBJ1-1; a possible D gene is TRBD1 (6 bases). Trimming removed 2 bases from V and 6 bases from J, with 10 bases in between. Germline CDR1 KGHSH, CDR2 LQKENI. The CDR3 runs to 13 residues. The CDR3 DNA reads TGTGCCAGCTCACCAGGGGGGGGCGCTGAAGCTTTCTTT. Translated: CASSPGGGAEAFF. Full variable domain (outside the CDR3, taken from reference TRBV18 and TRBJ1-1): NAGVMQNPRHLVRRRGQEARLRCSPMKGHSHVYWYRQLPEEGLKFMVYLQKENIIDESGMPKERFSAEFPKEGPSILRIQQVVRGDSAAYFCASSPGGGAEAFFGQGTRLTVV.

The rearrangement uses TRBV27 and TRBJ1-5; 7 bases fit TRBD1. Germline V gene sequence: CDR1 MNHEY, CDR2 SMNVEV (reference sequence). J was trimmed by 3 bases and V by 4 bases; bases with no gene match: 6. The CDR3 has 15 residues. CDR3 DNA sequence: TGTGCCAGCAGTTCGCCGGGACAGCTCAATCAGCCCCAGCATTTT. Translated, it gives CASSSPGQLNQPQHF.

The V and J genes are TRBV5-1 and TRBJ2-7, with TRBD2 matching 12 bases. Trimming removed 4 bases from V and 5 bases from J; junction bases left unmatched: 13. This CDR3 spans 17 amino acids. Germline V lookup: CDR1 SGHRS, CDR2 YFSETQ. The CDR3: CASSLTSGGPQGDEQYF. CDR3 DNA: TGCGCCAGCAGCCTTACTAGCGGGGGGCCGCAAGGCGACGAGCAGTACTTC.

The rearrangement links TRBV10-2 to TRBJ2-7; 9 bases match TRBD1. Germline V lookup: CDR1 WSHSY, CDR2 SAAADI. The CDR3 is 13 amino acids. V shed 8 bases, J shed 0 bases, and the junction held 2 bases outside the gene matches. CDR3 sequence reads: CASATGGSYEQYF. The CDR3 DNA reads TGCGCCAGCGCGACAGGGGGCTCCTACGAGCAGTACTTC.

The J gene is TRBJ2-1, the V gene TRBV7-3; D might be TRBD2 (7 bases). The CDR3 consists of 12 residues. Germline CDR1 is SGHTA and CDR2 is FQGTGA. V was clipped by 3 bases and J by 11 bases, with 11 bases between them. CDR3 sequence (DNA): TGTGCCAGCAGCTTCGCGGGGGCCCAGCAGTTCTTC. Amino acid sequence: CASSFAGAQQFF.

The chain carries TRBV18 and TRBJ2-2, with a possible D match to TRBD2 (5 bases). V was cut by 8 bases and J by 4 bases, with 14 bases left in between. The CDR3 covers 14 residues. Germline V gene lookup returns CDR1 KGHSH and CDR2 LQKENI. CDR3 loop: CASTVSGSTGELFF. CDR3 DNA sequence: TGTGCCAGCACCGTAAGCGGATCCACCGGGGAGCTGTTTTTT.

The chain uses TRBV10-1 and TRBJ2-1; maybe TRBD1 (6 bases). CDR1 WNHNN and CDR2 SYGVQD come from the germline V gene (reference sequence). The CDR3 extends over 13 amino acids. Trimming stripped 0 bases from V and 12 bases from J, with 12 bases between. CDR3 nucleotide sequence: TGCGCCAGCAGTGAGTCGGGGGCCCCCGGGCAGTTCTTC. Translated: CASSESGAPGQFF.